These T cell receptor beta chains were read from a single sample in a study of blood T cells in healthy people across ages. MiXCR was run by TCRdb on the 5' RACE reads, yielding one entry per CDR3 protein. The data contain about 1.1 million distinct CDR3 sequences, around two fifths of them seen just once; the ten biggest clones take up around 12%. Sequenced input: blood. Receptors originate from a man between 18 and 29 years old in good health. Each CDR3 is given with its conserved first and last residue. The D gene is left open where the match is weak. Size tells how often a clone was seen (once, few, many) or the class of an expanded clone, and some rows leave it out.

clone size: few
V gene: TRBV3-1
D gene: TRBD2
J gene: TRBJ2-5
CDR3 protein: CASSSKRGAVQEIQYF
CDR3 DNA: TGTGCCAGCAGCTCCAAGCGGGGGGCAGTCCAAGAGATCCAGTACTTC

clone size: few
V gene: TRBV10-3
D gene: NA
J gene: TRBJ1-1
CDR3 protein: CAISEHTEAFF
CDR3 DNA: TGTGCCATCAGTGAGCACACTGAAGCTTTCTTT

clone size: many
V gene: TRBV12-3/TRBV12-4
D gene: NA
J gene: TRBJ2-7
CDR3 protein: CARPANEQYF
CDR3 DNA: TGTGCCAGACCAGCAAACGAGCAGTACTTC

clone size: NA
V gene: TRBV27
D gene: TRBD2
J gene: TRBJ2-4
CDR3 protein: CASRPGGRGMSKNIQYF
CDR3 DNA: TGTGCCAGCAGACCGGGGGGAAGGGGTATGTCCAAAAACATTCAGTACTTC

clone size: few
V gene: TRBV5-6
D gene: TRBD1
J gene: TRBJ2-5
CDR3 protein: CASSSGQSQYF
CDR3 DNA: TGTGCCAGCAGCTCGGGACAGTCGCAGTACTTC

clone size: many
V gene: TRBV4-1
D gene: NA
J gene: TRBJ2-7
CDR3 protein: CASSQGRLDEQYF
CDR3 DNA: TGCGCCAGCAGCCAGGGCAGGCTTGACGAGCAGTACTTC

clone size: NA
V gene: TRBV6-2/TRBV6-3
D gene: NA
J gene: TRBJ2-2
CDR3 protein: CASRPTVTGELFF
CDR3 DNA: TGTGCCAGCAGGCCTACTGTCACCGGGGAGCTGTTTTTT

clone size: NA
V gene: TRBV12-3/TRBV12-4
D gene: NA
J gene: TRBJ2-1
CDR3 protein: CASSNLWAGNNEQFF
CDR3 DNA: TGTGCCAGCAGCAACCTGTGGGCCGGAAACAATGAGCAGTTCTTC

clone size: few
V gene: TRBV28
D gene: NA
J gene: TRBJ1-5
CDR3 protein: CASSLFGGGQPQHF
CDR3 DNA: TGTGCCAGCAGTTTATTTGGGGGGGGTCAGCCCCAGCATTTT

clone size: few
V gene: TRBV10-3
D gene: TRBD1
J gene: TRBJ1-2
CDR3 protein: CAIKADRDYGYTF
CDR3 DNA: TGTGCCATCAAAGCGGACAGGGACTATGGCTACACCTTC

clone size: NA
V gene: TRBV20-1
D gene: TRBD1
J gene: TRBJ2-1
CDR3 protein: CSPSIRDRGYEQFF
CDR3 DNA: TGCAGTCCATCAATCCGGGACAGGGGTTATGAGCAGTTCTTC

clone size: few
V gene: TRBV12-3/TRBV12-4
D gene: NA
J gene: TRBJ1-1
CDR3 protein: CASSLRQSTMNTEAFF
CDR3 DNA: TGTGCCAGCAGTTTAAGGCAAAGCACCATGAACACTGAAGCTTTCTTT

clone size: NA
V gene: TRBV6-5
D gene: NA
J gene: TRBJ2-7
CDR3 protein: CASSYSMGRSYEQYF
CDR3 DNA: TGTGCCAGCAGTTACTCGATGGGCAGGTCCTACGAGCAGTACTTC

clone size: few
V gene: TRBV20-1
D gene: NA
J gene: TRBJ2-3
CDR3 protein: CSVDSDTQYF
CDR3 DNA: TGCAGTGTCGATTCAGATACGCAGTATTTT

clone size: few
V gene: TRBV6-5
D gene: TRBD1
J gene: TRBJ2-3
CDR3 protein: CASSSHAPGQGHSSTDTQYF
CDR3 DNA: TGTGCCAGCAGTTCCCACGCACCGGGACAGGGACACTCTAGCACAGATACGCAGTATTTT

clone size: NA
V gene: TRBV7-8
D gene: TRBD2
J gene: TRBJ2-1
CDR3 protein: CASSSQGTSALTYDEQFF
CDR3 DNA: TGTGCCAGCAGCTCCCAGGGGACTAGCGCCCTGACCTACGATGAGCAGTTCTTC

clone size: NA
V gene: TRBV7-9
D gene: NA
J gene: TRBJ1-2
CDR3 protein: CASSIPRDVNYGYTF
CDR3 DNA: TGTGCCAGCAGCATCCCCCGGGACGTAAACTATGGCTACACCTTC

clone size: NA
V gene: TRBV12-3/TRBV12-4
D gene: NA
J gene: TRBJ2-7
CDR3 protein: CASSFEGKQYF
CDR3 DNA: TGTGCCAGCAGTTTTGAGGGGAAGCAGTACTTC

clone size: NA
V gene: TRBV7-2
D gene: TRBD1
J gene: TRBJ1-6
CDR3 protein: CASSLEDRSSSYNSPLHF
CDR3 DNA: TGTGCCAGCAGCTTAGAGGACAGGTCGAGCTCCTATAATTCACCCCTCCACTTT

clone size: NA
V gene: TRBV3-1
D gene: NA
J gene: TRBJ2-4
CDR3 protein: CASSPPSRKGNTRIQYF
CDR3 DNA: TGTGCCAGCAGCCCACCCTCCCGGAAGGGAAATACTCGCATTCAGTACTTC

clone size: NA
V gene: TRBV4-2
D gene: TRBD1
J gene: TRBJ2-1
CDR3 protein: CASSSRGGTGGNEQFF
CDR3 DNA: TGTGCCAGCAGTTCACGAGGCGGGACAGGGGGAAATGAGCAGTTCTTC

clone size: few
V gene: TRBV5-1
D gene: NA
J gene: TRBJ1-2
CDR3 protein: CASSSQGRYTF
CDR3 DNA: TGCGCCAGCAGTTCTCAGGGCCGCTACACCTTC

clone size: NA
V gene: TRBV5-6
D gene: NA
J gene: TRBJ2-2
CDR3 protein: CASSLRDSGNTGELFF
CDR3 DNA: TGTGCCAGCAGCTTGCGAGATAGCGGGAACACCGGGGAGCTGTTTTTT

clone size: many
V gene: TRBV20-1
D gene: TRBD1
J gene: TRBJ2-1
CDR3 protein: CSAGTGVKNEQFF
CDR3 DNA: TGCAGTGCAGGGACAGGGGTAAAGAATGAGCAGTTCTTC

clone size: few
V gene: TRBV9
D gene: TRBD2
J gene: TRBJ2-3
CDR3 protein: CASSVGTGGPRTDTQYF
CDR3 DNA: TGTGCCAGCAGCGTAGGGACGGGGGGGCCGCGCACAGATACGCAGTATTTT

clone size: NA
V gene: TRBV2
D gene: NA
J gene: TRBJ2-1
CDR3 protein: CASRPSATYNEQFF
CDR3 DNA: TGTGCCAGCAGACCTAGCGCCACCTACAATGAGCAGTTCTTC

clone size: NA
V gene: TRBV10-3
D gene: NA
J gene: TRBJ1-4
CDR3 protein: CAISDRAVGPDNEKLFF
CDR3 DNA: TGTGCCATCAGTGATAGGGCAGTAGGACCCGATAATGAAAAACTGTTTTTT

clone size: NA
V gene: TRBV28
D gene: NA
J gene: TRBJ1-3
CDR3 protein: CASTYGGNTIYF
CDR3 DNA: TGTGCCAGCACCTACGGGGGAAACACCATATATTTT

clone size: once
V gene: TRBV5-1
D gene: TRBD1
J gene: TRBJ2-2
CDR3 protein: CASSLGRQGNTGELFF
CDR3 DNA: TGCGCCAGCAGCTTGGGACGACAGGGAAACACCGGGGAGCTGTTTTTT

clone size: NA
V gene: TRBV4-3
D gene: NA
J gene: TRBJ2-1
CDR3 protein: CASSQDRRGWSSRQHNERFF
CDR3 DNA: TGCGCCAGCAGCCAAGATCGGAGGGGTTGGAGCAGTAGACAACACAATGAGCGGTTCTTC

clone size: NA
V gene: TRBV7-9
D gene: NA
J gene: TRBJ2-3
CDR3 protein: CASSSMTGPFGHTQYF
CDR3 DNA: TGTGCCAGCAGCTCCATGACAGGCCCTTTTGGGCATACGCAGTATTTT

clone size: NA
V gene: TRBV20-1
D gene: TRBD1
J gene: TRBJ1-6
CDR3 protein: CSAKDGTDNSPLHF
CDR3 DNA: TGCAGTGCTAAAGACGGGACAGATAATTCACCCCTCCACTTT

clone size: NA
V gene: TRBV4-1
D gene: NA
J gene: TRBJ2-1
CDR3 protein: CASSYRAPRRQFF
CDR3 DNA: TGCGCCAGCAGCTACCGGGCCCCGAGAAGGCAGTTCTTC

clone size: once
V gene: TRBV12-3/TRBV12-4
D gene: NA
J gene: TRBJ2-3
CDR3 protein: CASRFRTGDPPDTQYF
CDR3 DNA: TGTGCCAGCAGGTTCCGAACAGGTGACCCCCCAGATACGCAGTATTTT

clone size: NA
V gene: TRBV28
D gene: NA
J gene: TRBJ1-5
CDR3 protein: CASSANRDGSNQPQHF
CDR3 DNA: TGTGCCAGCAGTGCGAACCGGGACGGGAGCAATCAGCCCCAGCATTTT

clone size: NA
V gene: TRBV20-1
D gene: NA
J gene: TRBJ2-1
CDR3 protein: CSARDKSYNEQFF
CDR3 DNA: TGCAGTGCAAGGGACAAGTCCTACAATGAGCAGTTCTTC

clone size: few
V gene: TRBV5-1
D gene: NA
J gene: TRBJ2-7
CDR3 protein: CASSSEDSQGEQYF
CDR3 DNA: TGCGCCAGCAGCTCCGAGGACAGCCAGGGAGAGCAGTACTTC

clone size: NA
V gene: TRBV13
D gene: NA
J gene: TRBJ1-4
CDR3 protein: CASSHRATNEKLFF
CDR3 DNA: TGTGCCAGCAGCCACAGGGCAACTAATGAAAAACTGTTTTTT

clone size: many
V gene: TRBV10-3
D gene: TRBD1
J gene: TRBJ2-1
CDR3 protein: CAISDRTGDQEQFF
CDR3 DNA: TGTGCCATCAGTGACCGGACAGGGGATCAGGAGCAGTTCTTC

clone size: NA
V gene: TRBV28
D gene: NA
J gene: TRBJ2-7
CDR3 protein: CASSSTTGTYNEQYF
CDR3 DNA: TGTGCCAGCAGTTCCACTACCGGCACGTACAATGAGCAGTACTTC

clone size: NA
V gene: TRBV30
D gene: NA
J gene: TRBJ2-3
CDR3 protein: CAWSVRDGVRRDTQYF
CDR3 DNA: TGTGCCTGGAGTGTACGGGACGGAGTCCGACGGGATACGCAGTATTTT

clone size: few
V gene: TRBV27
D gene: NA
J gene: TRBJ2-5
CDR3 protein: CASSLSEGTPETQYF
CDR3 DNA: TGTGCCAGCAGTTTATCAGAGGGGACCCCAGAGACCCAGTACTTC

clone size: NA
V gene: TRBV20-1
D gene: TRBD1
J gene: TRBJ1-2
CDR3 protein: CSARDAQGPGGYGYTF
CDR3 DNA: TGCAGTGCTAGAGATGCCCAGGGTCCAGGGGGCTATGGCTACACCTTC

clone size: NA
V gene: TRBV20-1
D gene: NA
J gene: TRBJ1-2
CDR3 protein: CSARDLRASGYTF
CDR3 DNA: TGCAGTGCTAGAGATCTAAGGGCTAGTGGCTACACCTTC

clone size: NA
V gene: TRBV7-2
D gene: NA
J gene: TRBJ2-1
CDR3 protein: CASSSWEPEQFF
CDR3 DNA: TGTGCCAGCAGCTCGTGGGAGCCTGAGCAGTTCTTC

clone size: NA
V gene: TRBV29-1
D gene: NA
J gene: TRBJ1-4
CDR3 protein: CSVARFQDEKLFF
CDR3 DNA: TGCAGCGTCGCGCGATTCCAAGACGAAAAACTGTTTTTT

clone size: NA
V gene: TRBV6-5
D gene: NA
J gene: TRBJ1-2
CDR3 protein: CPSSSGSYGYTF
CDR3 DNA: TGTCCCAGCAGTTCTGGGAGCTATGGCTACACCTTC

clone size: NA
V gene: TRBV7-9
D gene: TRBD1
J gene: TRBJ1-2
CDR3 protein: CASSLQDRSQGYTF
CDR3 DNA: TGTGCCAGCAGCTTGCAGGACAGGTCTCAAGGCTACACCTTC

clone size: NA
V gene: TRBV7-9
D gene: TRBD1
J gene: TRBJ1-4
CDR3 protein: CASSSPGQEDATNEKLFF
CDR3 DNA: TGTGCCAGCAGCTCCCCGGGACAGGAGGATGCAACTAATGAAAAACTGTTTTTT

clone size: NA
V gene: TRBV28
D gene: NA
J gene: TRBJ2-3
CDR3 protein: CAGNGGSTDTQYF
CDR3 DNA: TGTGCCGGAAACGGGGGATCCACAGATACGCAGTATTTT

clone size: few
V gene: TRBV4-2
D gene: NA
J gene: TRBJ2-7
CDR3 protein: CASSQDLIASYEQYF
CDR3 DNA: TGTGCCAGCAGCCAAGATTTAATAGCATCCTACGAGCAGTACTTC

clone size: NA
V gene: TRBV7-9
D gene: TRBD2
J gene: TRBJ2-3
CDR3 protein: CASSISGGPGDTQYF
CDR3 DNA: TGTGCCAGCTCGATTAGCGGGGGGCCGGGAGATACGCAGTATTTT

clone size: NA
V gene: TRBV13
D gene: NA
J gene: TRBJ1-4
CDR3 protein: CASSLRRATEKLFF
CDR3 DNA: TGTGCCAGCAGCTTACGGAGGGCGACCGAAAAACTGTTTTTT

clone size: NA
V gene: TRBV7-9
D gene: TRBD1
J gene: TRBJ2-1
CDR3 protein: CASSSPGTGGPNEQFF
CDR3 DNA: TGTGCCAGCAGCAGCCCCGGGACAGGGGGCCCGAATGAGCAGTTCTTC

clone size: few
V gene: TRBV9
D gene: NA
J gene: TRBJ1-2
CDR3 protein: CANSVGDTLYGYTF
CDR3 DNA: TGTGCCAACAGCGTAGGAGACACCCTCTATGGCTACACCTTC

clone size: few
V gene: TRBV5-1
D gene: NA
J gene: TRBJ1-2
CDR3 protein: CASSWDGGTFYGYTF
CDR3 DNA: TGCGCCAGCAGCTGGGATGGGGGAACCTTCTATGGCTACACCTTC

clone size: NA
V gene: TRBV2
D gene: NA
J gene: TRBJ2-3
CDR3 protein: CASRPKRGDTQYF
CDR3 DNA: TGTGCCAGCAGACCTAAACGGGGAGATACGCAGTATTTT

clone size: NA
V gene: TRBV12-3/TRBV12-4
D gene: NA
J gene: TRBJ1-2
CDR3 protein: CASSPLANYGYTF
CDR3 DNA: TGTGCCAGCAGTCCGTTAGCTAACTATGGCTACACCTTC

clone size: NA
V gene: TRBV20-1
D gene: NA
J gene: TRBJ2-3
CDR3 protein: CSAKWGGQADTQYF
CDR3 DNA: TGCAGTGCCAAGTGGGGGGGGCAGGCAGATACGCAGTATTTT